This T cell receptor (beta chain) was sequenced for a study of blood T cells in healthy people across ages. This CDR3 has 11 amino acids. V lost 6 bases and J 8 bases, leaving 8 bases between the germline ends. A second PCR, run for about 7 to 11 cycles, used a sample-barcoded 5' primer plus a J-beta primer mix. One entry per CDR3 protein results from TCRdb running MiXCR on the 5' RACE reads. Among some 850,000 distinct CDR3 sequences listed, around 24% were seen once. This sample was shared with a second study, whose subject was T cells of mothers and their children. From that second work: Three healthy Caucasian mothers, along with their six children, served as the donors. At about 1.6 ug per 15 ul, all of the extracted RNA went into cDNA synthesis. The shaping of TCR recombination output by thymic selection is similar in related and unrelated pairs.

This chain connects TRBV12-3 or TRBV12-4 to TRBJ2-1; D call uncertain. What was sequenced was blood. This receptor was obtained from a boy younger than 18 in good health. CDR3 in DNA: TGTGCCAGCAGCCCCTTGGATGAGCAGTTCTTC. Amino acids: CASSPLDEQFF.